The rows below give T cell receptor beta chains drawn from one sample of a study of T cells in Graves' hyperthyroidism and ophthalmopathy. TCRdb redid the calling of the multiplex PCR reads with MiXCR, one entry per CDR3 protein. Of 700,000 or so distinct CDR3 sequences listed, roughly 15% were seen once; the top ten hold around 8%. Specimen: blood. These receptors originate from a man between 18 and 29 years old with Graves' hyperthyroidism. Both conserved end residues are part of each CDR3. Each record gives: D gene, V gene, J gene, clone size, CDR3 DNA, CDR3 protein. The D gene is left open where the match is weak. Rows may omit the clone size; those that give it use once, few, many or a size class.

>.|TRBV12-5|TRBJ2-1|many
TGTGCTAGTGGTTTGTTGTTCGGTGGTGAGCAGTTCTTC
CASGLLFGGEQFF
>TRBD1|TRBV27|TRBJ2-1|.
TGTGCCAGCAGCCCCGCCGGGACAGGGTACAATGAGCAGTTCTTC
CASSPAGTGYNEQFF
>TRBD2|TRBV11-2|TRBJ2-1|few
TGTGCCAGCAGCCCCGGACTAGCGGTTTGGAGCTCCTACAATGAGCAGTTCTTC
CASSPGLAVWSSYNEQFF
>.|TRBV7-9|TRBJ2-2|few
TGTGCCAGCAGCAAAAAAGGAACCGGGGAGCTGTTTTTT
CASSKKGTGELFF
>.|TRBV7-9|TRBJ1-4|.
TGTGCCAGCAGCTTACGGGAAGAACTGTTTTTT
CASSLREELFF
>TRBD1|TRBV15|TRBJ2-1|few
TGTGCCACCAGCAGAGATAGGGACAGGGGTATAGGGGCTTTCTCCTACAATGAGCAGTTCTTC
CATSRDRDRGIGAFSYNEQFF
>.|TRBV2|TRBJ2-2|many
TGTGCCAGCCTCGGGGGAGGAGGGGAGCTGTTTTTT
CASLGGGGELFF
>.|TRBV7-9|TRBJ1-5|.
TGTGCCAGCAGCTTGGCAGGGATGGGTCAGCCCCAGCATTTT
CASSLAGMGQPQHF
>.|TRBV20-1|TRBJ2-1|many
TGCAGTGCTAATGGGCAGAGCTCCTACAATGAGCAGTTCTTC
CSANGQSSYNEQFF
>.|TRBV12-3/TRBV12-4|TRBJ1-5|many
TGTGCCAGCAGTTTAGGGCAGGTCGCTGCGCCCCAGCATTTT
CASSLGQVAAPQHF
>.|TRBV19|TRBJ2-2|.
TGTGCCAGCCAAGTGGGGTACACGAGTGCCGGGGAGCTGTTTTTT
CASQVGYTSAGELFF
>.|TRBV18|TRBJ1-1|.
TGTGCCAGCTCACCAATCCCCGAAATGAACACTGAAGCTTTCTTT
CASSPIPEMNTEAFF
>.|TRBV5-1|TRBJ1-5|few
TGCGCCAGCAGCTTTGAAGGGCTTCACAATCAGCCCCAGCATTTT
CASSFEGLHNQPQHF
>.|TRBV11-3|TRBJ1-4|many
TGTGCCAGCAGCTTAGAAGGGGGATATGAAAAACTGTTTTTT
CASSLEGGYEKLFF
>TRBD1|TRBV18|TRBJ1-2|few
TGTGCCAGCTCACCAAGAGTCCGGGGACAGGGAACGTATGGCTACACCTTC
CASSPRVRGQGTYGYTF
>TRBD1|TRBV5-6|TRBJ2-7|.
TGTGCCAGCAGCTTACCGACAGGGGGCAAACTTCGATACGAGCAGTACTTC
CASSLPTGGKLRYEQYF
>.|TRBV7-9|TRBJ2-7|many
TGTGCCAGCAGCTTAGCGTTATCCGGCTACGAGCAGTACTTC
CASSLALSGYEQYF
>.|TRBV28|TRBJ1-4|many
TGTGCCAGCAGCTGGGGATTGGCAAGTGAAAAACTGTTTTTT
CASSWGLASEKLFF
>.|TRBV20-1|TRBJ2-3|.
TGCAGTGCCCCGGTGAGGGATACGCAGTATTTT
CSAPVRDTQYF
>TRBD2|TRBV27|TRBJ2-7|many
TGTGCCAGCAGTTTAACTGCGGGAGACACCGTCTACGAGCAGTACTTC
CASSLTAGDTVYEQYF
>.|TRBV20-1|TRBJ2-3|few
TGCAGTGCTCGACCTGGACTAAGCGGCTACACAGATACGCAGTATTTT
CSARPGLSGYTDTQYF
>.|TRBV7-9|TRBJ1-1|.
TGTGCCAGCAGCCGCGCGAGTGTAGGCACTGAAGCTTTCTTT
CASSRASVGTEAFF
>.|TRBV2|TRBJ2-1|.
TGTGCCAGCAGTGTGGATGAGCAGTTCTTC
CASSVDEQFF
>.|TRBV7-3|TRBJ2-1|.
TGTGCCAGCAGCTTAACAAGGGACCTAGAGAATGAGCAGTTCTTC
CASSLTRDLENEQFF
>.|TRBV29-1|TRBJ2-2|many
TGCAGCGTTGCAGGACTTTCGAACACCGGGGAGCTGTTTTTT
CSVAGLSNTGELFF
>TRBD2|TRBV3-1|TRBJ2-7|many
TGTGCCAGCAGCCCTGCTAGCGGGAGGGTATACGAGCAGTACTTC
CASSPASGRVYEQYF
>TRBD2|TRBV7-9|TRBJ2-7|few
TGTGCCAGCAGCCGGACTAGCGGGAGGTTAGACGAGCAGTACTTC
CASSRTSGRLDEQYF
>.|TRBV6-1|TRBJ2-7|.
TGTGCCAGCAGCCTCCGGGGGACAGAGATCTACGAGCAGTACTTC
CASSLRGTEIYEQYF
>.|TRBV7-2|TRBJ2-5|many
TGTGCCAGCAGCTTAAAAGCGGAGGCCCAGTACTTC
CASSLKAEAQYF
>.|TRBV29-1|TRBJ2-5|.
TGCAGCGTTGAAGGTACAGGGAGAGAGACCCAGTACTTC
CSVEGTGRETQYF
>.|TRBV3-1|TRBJ1-1|many
TGTGCCAGCAGCCAAGATCGGAGTTCCAGAGGTGAAGCTTTCTTT
CASSQDRSSRGEAFF
>.|TRBV7-2|TRBJ2-5|many
TGTGCCAGCAGAAGCCCCCTGCCCTTGGAGACCCAGTACTTC
CASRSPLPLETQYF
>.|TRBV20-1|TRBJ2-7|many
TGCAGTGCTAGGGGGGCTTACTCCTACGAGCAGTACTTC
CSARGAYSYEQYF
>TRBD1|TRBV6-1|TRBJ2-7|many
TGTGCCAGCAGTGCGTCCGGGACAGGGGTATACGAGCAGTACTTC
CASSASGTGVYEQYF
>.|TRBV28|TRBJ2-7|.
TGTGCCAGCAGTTTACTGTCGAACGGGAAGTGGCCCTACGAGCAGTACTTC
CASSLLSNGKWPYEQYF
>TRBD1|TRBV5-1|TRBJ2-7|many
TGCGCCAGCAGCTTGGATCCGGGACAGGGATACGAGCAGTACTTC
CASSLDPGQGYEQYF
>.|TRBV29-1|TRBJ1-1|few
TGCAGCGTTGAAGTAACCCTTCAGGGGCCCACGTTTAGAACTGAAGCTTTCTTT
CSVEVTLQGPTFRTEAFF
>.|TRBV20-1|TRBJ2-7|many
TGCAGTGCGGGGGGACCGCTCGAGCAGTACTTC
CSAGGPLEQYF
>TRBD1|TRBV24-1|TRBJ1-5|.
TGTGCCACCAGTGATGTTAAAGAGGGGGCGAATCAGCCCCAGCATTTT
CATSDVKEGANQPQHF
>TRBD2|TRBV18|TRBJ2-3|.
TGTGCCAGCTCAGCGGGAGGGCCAGTAGATACGCAGTATTTT
CASSAGGPVDTQYF
>TRBD2|TRBV7-2|TRBJ2-3|.
TGTGCCAGCAGGTCCGGGCTAGCGGGAGGTCCAGATACGCAGTATTTT
CASRSGLAGGPDTQYF
>TRBD1|TRBV5-1|TRBJ1-4|many
TGTGCCAGCAGCCCTGGACAGGGAGGTGAAAAACTGTTTTTT
CASSPGQGGEKLFF
>.|TRBV4-2|TRBJ1-6|.
TGTGCCAGCAGCCAAGCCTCAGGGTCCAATAATGGTTCACCCCTCCACTTT
CASSQASGSNNGSPLHF
>TRBD2|TRBV20-1|TRBJ2-7|.
TGCAGTGCTAGATCGGGACTAGCGGGAACCTACGAGCAGTACTTC
CSARSGLAGTYEQYF
>.|TRBV7-3|TRBJ1-2|few
TGTGCCAGCAGCCCAACCTTAGGCGGGGTCCGGAGCTACACCTTC
CASSPTLGGVRSYTF
>TRBD1|TRBV4-3|TRBJ1-2|.
TGCGCCACCCCACGGTCGTTCCTTGGACAGGGGCATGACTATGGCTACACCTTC
CATPRSFLGQGHDYGYTF
>TRBD2|TRBV6-1|TRBJ2-3|.
TGTGCCAGCAGTGACAACCCCGGGAGGGGAGATACGCAGTATTTT
CASSDNPGRGDTQYF
>.|TRBV3-1|TRBJ2-1|many
TGTGCCAGCAGCCAAGACTATGAGCAGTTCTTC
CASSQDYEQFF
>.|TRBV29-1|TRBJ2-5|.
TGCAGCGTCCTTGATGAGACCCAGTACTTC
CSVLDETQYF